Listed below are T cell receptor beta chains from one sample, sequenced in a study of blood T cell repertoires in COVID-19. Sequenced by immunoSEQ multiplex PCR; TCRdb stores in-frame clones only, minus some. Of some 140,000 clones detected, approximately 80% appear once; the ten largest clones hold 25% to 30%. The material sequenced was peripheral blood. The receptors shown here come from a woman aged 55-69 years with acute or convalescent COVID-19. CDR3s include the opening cysteine and the closing phenylalanine or tryptophan. Each record gives: clone size, V gene, J gene, D gene, CDR3 protein. A D gene is named only where the DNA matches it firmly. Rows may omit the clone size; those that give it use once, few, many or a size class.

.	TRBV5-1	TRBJ1-1	TRBD1	CASRAGTGVLGTEAFF
.	TRBV6-2/TRBV6-3	TRBJ2-3	TRBD2	CASSSAASGGGDTQYF
.	TRBV6-2/TRBV6-3	TRBJ2-3	TRBD2	CASTPRGGDTQYF
.	TRBV19	TRBJ2-5	.	CATRGGRETQYF
few	TRBV27	TRBJ1-2	.	CASSLYGGDGYTF
.	TRBV5-4	TRBJ2-7	TRBD1	CASSPAGTAIYEQYF
.	TRBV5-1	TRBJ2-3	.	CASSSPGGLSTDTQYF
.	TRBV6-5	TRBJ1-3	TRBD1	CASTGQPSSGNTIYF
.	TRBV6-2/TRBV6-3	TRBJ2-6	.	CASSSDISNVLTF
.	TRBV4-1	TRBJ2-3	TRBD2	CASSQGTSGGPIFGTQYF
.	TRBV15	TRBJ1-4	TRBD1	CATSKDRGSEKLFF
.	TRBV19	TRBJ2-3	.	CASSRRWTSTDTQYF
.	TRBV7-9	TRBJ2-7	TRBD1	CASSQGQASYEQYF
.	TRBV19	TRBJ2-7	.	CASSGRLGSAGVEQYF
.	TRBV10-2	TRBJ1-1	.	CASRAGNTEAFF
.	TRBV6-6	TRBJ1-4	TRBD1	CASSPSGQTNEKLFF
.	TRBV3-1/TRBV3-2	TRBJ1-2	TRBD1	CASSSRQGAGGYTF
.	TRBV28	TRBJ1-5	.	CASSDRLISNQPQHF
.	TRBV10-3	TRBJ1-6	.	CAATQGYNSPLHF
once	TRBV30	TRBJ2-3	.	CAWAPGTLHTDTQYF
.	TRBV19	TRBJ2-1	TRBD1	CASSRDRVTNEQFF
few	TRBV12-3/TRBV12-4	TRBJ1-1	.	CASRTGLSTEAFF
.	TRBV5-5	TRBJ2-1	.	CASRPGQHSYNEQFF